This T cell receptor beta chain appears in the sequencing data of a study of CD8+CD57+ T cells in acquired aplastic anemia. Profiling of TCR beta VDJ combinations and CDR3 sequences used genomic DNA as template. TCRdb ran MiXCR on the reads and lists one entry per CDR3 protein. The profile shows 200,000 to 250,000 distinct CDR3 sequences, more than 55% of them singletons. Patients chosen for sequencing had CD8+CD57+ cells that had expanded, as shown by flow cytometry. Sampling of blood occurred while the patients had still received no therapy. This clonotype occurred once. One junction end does not reproduce the germline sequence, and a read error may be involved. The sequenced material came from sorted CD4+, CD8+, or CD8+CD57+ T cells (not recorded which) from PBMCs. This TCR was sampled from a human donor with aplastic anemia.

The CDR3 here is CASSFVGGLMNEQFF. The DNA for the CDR3 is TGTGCCAGCAGCTTCGTCGGAGGTCTAATGAATGAGCAGTTCTTC. The rearrangement links TRBV5-1 to TRBJ2-1; a possible D gene is TRBD2 (5 bases). The CDR3 has 15 amino acids. Germline CDR1 SGHRS, CDR2 YFSETQ.